Listed below are T cell receptor beta chains from one sample, sequenced in a study of cytomegalovirus exposure and HLA in healthy donors. The repertoire was sequenced with immunoSEQ multiplex PCR; TCRdb's copy has only in-frame clones and lacks some. Of over 150,000 clones listed, roughly 77% are singletons. Source material: PBMCs. The receptors here all came from a woman in her 50s in good health and CMV-seropositive. The conserved cysteine and the conserved F or W are not part of the CDR3 here. Size values are once, few and many counts, or a class for expanded clones, and some rows have none.

cdr3_length,v_call,clone_size,cdr3_aa
13,TRBV5-4,-,ASSRRAGGINIQY
11,TRBV28,-,ASSENRNTEAF
11,TRBV6-6,once,ASSYTTGMEAF
11,TRBV11-2,-,ASSLVRVHEQF
13,TRBV28,-,ASSLNGVGYYEQY
15,TRBV25-1,-,ASSESPGSGTSYEQY
15,TRBV9,-,ASSVGAGAGVTKAQY
13,TRBV27,-,ASSPQGVRNTEAF
13,TRBV9,-,ASSVSQGRQETQY
12,TRBV18,-,ASSPLEIPQPQH
12,TRBV18,few,ASSTGHPTDTQY
12,TRBV28,once,AARGSAPNEKLF
13,TRBV5-1,few,ASSPFGGHAYEQY
13,TRBV5-6,few,ASSWAQLRGGELF
10,TRBV10-2,-,ASRGAGTEAF
14,TRBV5-4,-,ASGKGGQGARGGYT
11,TRBV7-3,-,ASSRTGGREQY
16,TRBV11-2,-,ASSLSMLGQGASQAQH
14,TRBV4-1,-,ASSQKTGSFNEKLF
12,TRBV7-9,few,ASSFRGEDYGYT
12,TRBV9,-,ASSATVMNTEAF
12,TRBV6-1,-,ASGATRGTDTQY
11,TRBV2,few,ASSEYREGGYT
13,TRBV10-2,-,ASSAQGTANTEAF
14,TRBV19,-,ASSLAGTGNTGELF
11,TRBV27,few,ASSFRRGNEQY